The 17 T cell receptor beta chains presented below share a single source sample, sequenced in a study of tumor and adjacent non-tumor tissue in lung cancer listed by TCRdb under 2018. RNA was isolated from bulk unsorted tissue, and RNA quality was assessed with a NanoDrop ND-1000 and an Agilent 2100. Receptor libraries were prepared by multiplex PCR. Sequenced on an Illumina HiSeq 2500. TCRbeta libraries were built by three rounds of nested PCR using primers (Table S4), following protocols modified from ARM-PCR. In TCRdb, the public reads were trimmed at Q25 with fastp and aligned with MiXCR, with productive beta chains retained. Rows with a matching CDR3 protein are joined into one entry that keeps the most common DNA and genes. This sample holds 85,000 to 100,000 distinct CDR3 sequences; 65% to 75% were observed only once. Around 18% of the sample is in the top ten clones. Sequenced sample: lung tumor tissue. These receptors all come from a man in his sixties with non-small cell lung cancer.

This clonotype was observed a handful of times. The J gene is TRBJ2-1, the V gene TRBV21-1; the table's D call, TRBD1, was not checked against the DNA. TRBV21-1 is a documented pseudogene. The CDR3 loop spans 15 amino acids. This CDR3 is CASSGRGTRYNEQFF. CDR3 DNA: TGTGCCAGCAGCGGTCGGGGGACCCGTTACAATGAGCAGTTCTTC.

The CDR3 DNA reads TGTGCCAGCAGTAACGTGGGGGTAGGACAGGACAGAGATACGCAGTATTTT. It encodes CASSNVGVGQDRDTQYF. The chain recombines TRBV6-5 with TRBJ2-3, with 7 bases identical to TRBD1. J was trimmed by 5 bases and V by 5 bases; bases with no gene match: 16. This CDR3 has 17 residues. The V gene's germline CDR1 is MNHEY and CDR2 SVGAGI.

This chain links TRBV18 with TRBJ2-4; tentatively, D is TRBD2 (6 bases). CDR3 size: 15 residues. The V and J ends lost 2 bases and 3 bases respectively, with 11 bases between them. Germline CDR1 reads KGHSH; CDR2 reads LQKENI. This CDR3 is CASSPNPGGKNIQYF. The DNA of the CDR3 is TGTGCCAGCTCACCAAACCCCGGGGGCAAAAACATTCAGTACTTC.

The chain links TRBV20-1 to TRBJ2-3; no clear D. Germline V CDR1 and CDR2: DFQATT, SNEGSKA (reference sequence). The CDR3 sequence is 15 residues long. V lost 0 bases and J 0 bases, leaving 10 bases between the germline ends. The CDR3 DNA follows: TGCAGTGCTAGAGATTTAATATCTAGCACAGATACGCAGTATTTT. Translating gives CSARDLISSTDTQYF.

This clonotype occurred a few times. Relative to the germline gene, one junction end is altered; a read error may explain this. The CDR3 coding sequence is TGTGCCAGCAGCCAAAATATCGGGACCTCAGATACGCAGTTTTTT. It specifies CASSQNIGTSDTQFF. This rearrangement joins TRBV4-1 to TRBJ2-3; either TRBD1 or TRBD2 may supply D (5 bases each). The CDR3 spans 15 residues. The germline CDR1 and CDR2 sequences are MGHRA and YSYEKL.

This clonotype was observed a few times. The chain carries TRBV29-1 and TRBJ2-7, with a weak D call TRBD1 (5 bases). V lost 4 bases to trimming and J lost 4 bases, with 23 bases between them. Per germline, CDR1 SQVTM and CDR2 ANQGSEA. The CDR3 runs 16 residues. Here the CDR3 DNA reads TGCAGCGTTGTATTCCTGGGGCGCCATGATTCATACGAGCAGTACTTC. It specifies CSVVFLGRHDSYEQYF.

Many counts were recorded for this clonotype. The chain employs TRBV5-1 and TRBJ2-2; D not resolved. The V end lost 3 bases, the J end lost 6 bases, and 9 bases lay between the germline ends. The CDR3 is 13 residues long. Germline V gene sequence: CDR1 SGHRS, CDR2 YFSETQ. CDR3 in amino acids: CASSYEPAGELFF. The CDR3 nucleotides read TGCGCCAGCAGCTATGAGCCTGCCGGGGAGCTGTTTTTT. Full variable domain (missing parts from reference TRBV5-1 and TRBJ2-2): KAGVTQTPRYLIKTRGQQVTLSCSPISGHRSVSWYQQTPGQGLQFLFEYFSETQRNKGNFPGRFSGRQFSNSRSEMNVSTLELGDSALYLCASSYEPAGELFFGEGSRLTVL.

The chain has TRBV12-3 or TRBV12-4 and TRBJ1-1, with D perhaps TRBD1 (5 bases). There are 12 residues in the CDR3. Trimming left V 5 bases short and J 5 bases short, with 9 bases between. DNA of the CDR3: TGTGCCAGCAGTGGGGGGAATACTGAAGCTTTCTTT. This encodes CASSGGNTEAFF.

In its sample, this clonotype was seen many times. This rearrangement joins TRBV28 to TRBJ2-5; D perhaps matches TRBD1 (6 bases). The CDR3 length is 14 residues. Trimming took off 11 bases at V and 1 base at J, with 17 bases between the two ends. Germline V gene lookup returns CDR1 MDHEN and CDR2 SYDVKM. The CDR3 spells CASKTQGGQETQYF. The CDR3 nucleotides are TGTGCCTCGAAGACTCAAGGGGGCCAAGAGACCCAGTACTTC.

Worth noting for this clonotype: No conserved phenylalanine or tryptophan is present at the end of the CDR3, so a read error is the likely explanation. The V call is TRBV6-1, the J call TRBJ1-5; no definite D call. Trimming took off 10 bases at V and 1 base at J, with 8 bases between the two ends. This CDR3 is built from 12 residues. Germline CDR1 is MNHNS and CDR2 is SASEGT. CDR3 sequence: CANHRSNQPQHL. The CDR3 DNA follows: TGTGCCAATCACAGAAGCAATCAGCCCCAGCATCTT.

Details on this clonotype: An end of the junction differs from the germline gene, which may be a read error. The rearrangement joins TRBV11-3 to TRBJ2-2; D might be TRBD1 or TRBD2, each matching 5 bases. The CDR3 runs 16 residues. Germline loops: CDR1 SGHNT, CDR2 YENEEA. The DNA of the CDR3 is TGTGTCAACAGCCAAGGGCGGACACTTAACACCGGGGAGCTCTTTTTT. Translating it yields CVNSQGRTLNTGELFF.

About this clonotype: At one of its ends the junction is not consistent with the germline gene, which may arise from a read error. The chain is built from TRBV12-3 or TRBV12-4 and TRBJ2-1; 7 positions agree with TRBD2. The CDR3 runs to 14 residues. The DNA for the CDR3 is TGTGCCAGCAGGAGGGAGGGAGGCAACAATAAGCCCTTATTC. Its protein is CASRREGGNNKPLF.

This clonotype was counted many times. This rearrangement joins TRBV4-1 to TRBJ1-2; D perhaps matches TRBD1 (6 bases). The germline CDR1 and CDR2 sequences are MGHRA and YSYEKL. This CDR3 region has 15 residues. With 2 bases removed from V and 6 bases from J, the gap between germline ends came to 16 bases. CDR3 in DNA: TGCGCCAGCAGCCAAAGGGGGTTAGTACAGAATGGCTACACCTTC. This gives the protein CASSQRGLVQNGYTF.

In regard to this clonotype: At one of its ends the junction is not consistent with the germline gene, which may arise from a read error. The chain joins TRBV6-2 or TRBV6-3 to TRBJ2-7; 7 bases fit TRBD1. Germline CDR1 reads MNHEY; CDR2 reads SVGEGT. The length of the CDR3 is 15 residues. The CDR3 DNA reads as TGTGCCTGCAGAGGGAGAGGGGGCGGCTCCTACGAGCAGTACTTC. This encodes CACRGRGGGSYEQYF.

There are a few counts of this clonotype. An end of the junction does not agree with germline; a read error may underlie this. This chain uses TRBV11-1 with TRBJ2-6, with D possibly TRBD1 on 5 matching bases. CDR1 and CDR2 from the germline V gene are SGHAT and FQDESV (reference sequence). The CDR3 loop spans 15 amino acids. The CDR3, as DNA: TGTGCCAGCAGCACTCGCCTCTCTGGGGCCAACGCCCTGACCTTC. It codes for CASSTRLSGANALTF.

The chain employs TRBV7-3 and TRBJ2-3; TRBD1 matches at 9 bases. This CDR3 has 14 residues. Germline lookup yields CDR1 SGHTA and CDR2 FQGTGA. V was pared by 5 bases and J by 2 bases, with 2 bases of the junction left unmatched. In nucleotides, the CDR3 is TGTGCCAGCAGCGTACAGGGGGCCACAGATACGCAGTATTTT. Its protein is CASSVQGATDTQYF.

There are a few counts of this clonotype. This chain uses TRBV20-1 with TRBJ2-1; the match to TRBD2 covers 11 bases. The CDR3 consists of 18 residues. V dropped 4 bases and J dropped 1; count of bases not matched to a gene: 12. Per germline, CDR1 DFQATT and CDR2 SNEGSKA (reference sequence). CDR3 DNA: TGCAGTGCTAAAGGGGGTAGCGGGAGGGCCGGATCCTACAATGAGCAGTTCTTC. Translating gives CSAKGGSGRAGSYNEQFF.